Presented here are 10 T cell receptor beta chains from one specimen sequenced in a study of vaccination and CD4 T cells after COVID-19. The treatment denotes: roughly nine-day PBMC culture with coronavirus spike peptide pools or control peptides (ViraFEST assay). The Oncomine TCR Beta short-read assay was applied to DNA of cultured CD4+ T cells. From the PCR reads, TCRdb called clonotypes with MiXCR, one entry per CDR3 protein. This table has about 4,600 distinct CDR3 sequences, roughly 44% appearing once. The antigens of these receptors remain unknown. Sequencing input: CD4+ T cells from blood, cultured in vitro. The receptors stem from a human donor who had recovered from COVID-19.

J is TRBJ2-7 and V is TRBV19, with TRBD1 identical over 10 bases. The CDR3 has 13 amino acids. Germline V CDR1 and CDR2: LNHDA, SQIVND (reference sequence). Trimming at V came to 3 bases and at J to 6 bases, leaving 2 bases not matched to a gene. CDR3 nucleotide sequence: TGTGCCAGTAGTATCGGGACAGGGGTCGAGCAGTACTTC. This translates into CASSIGTGVEQYF.

This clonotype has a single count. This chain links TRBV6-5 with TRBJ1-5; possible D gene TRBD1, 6 bases. This CDR3 region has 19 residues. CDR1 and CDR2 from the germline V gene are MNHEY and SVGAGI. V dropped 0 bases and J dropped 0 bases, with 18 bases sitting between them. This chain's CDR3 is CASSYSTGTTGYSNQPQHF. The CDR3, as DNA: TGTGCCAGCAGTTACTCCACCGGGACAACGGGGTATAGCAATCAGCCCCAGCATTTT.

The V and J genes are TRBV29-1 and TRBJ2-3, with a weak D call TRBD2 (5 bases). Trimming pared 3 bases from V and 1 base from J, leaving 8 bases between. The CDR3 covers 13 residues. The germline CDR1 and CDR2 sequences are SQVTM and ANQGSEA. CDR3 coding DNA: TGCAGCGTTGACGAGGGCGGCACAGATACGCAGTATTTT. Residues: CSVDEGGTDTQYF.

The chain joins TRBV24-1 to TRBJ1-4; no definite D call. This CDR3 is built from 16 residues. CDR1 is KGHDR, CDR2 SFDVKD, per germline. The V end was cut by 2 bases, the J end by 4 bases, with 13 bases between. CDR3: CATSDSRGSSNEKLFF. CDR3 in DNA: TGTGCCACCAGTGATTCCCGAGGGTCGAGTAATGAAAAACTGTTTTTT.

V gene TRBV10-1 combines with J gene TRBJ2-7, with 8 bases fitting TRBD2. With V trimmed by 2 bases and J by 7 bases, 10 bases remained unmatched. The length of the CDR3 is 15 residues. Germline V gene lookup returns CDR1 WNHNN and CDR2 SYGVQD (reference sequence). CDR3 amino acids: CASSEGRGGLWEQYF. The DNA of the CDR3 is TGCGCCAGCAGTGAGGGCCGGGGGGGCCTATGGGAGCAGTACTTC.

The J gene is TRBJ1-1, the V gene TRBV20-1; D is unclear. There are 13 residues in the CDR3. Between the trimmed V and J ends, which lost 3 bases and 1 base, there was a span of 9 bases. Germline V gene lookup returns CDR1 DFQATT and CDR2 SNEGSKA (reference sequence). CDR3 loop: CSASLDSNTEAFF. In nucleotides, the CDR3 is TGCAGTGCTAGTTTAGACTCGAACACTGAAGCTTTCTTT.

The chain recombines TRBV7-9 with TRBJ2-1, with 8 nucleotides matching TRBD2. From germline, CDR1 is SEHNR and CDR2 FQNEAQ (reference sequence). Trimming at V came to 1 base and at J to 8 bases, leaving 10 bases not matched to a gene. This CDR3 region has 16 residues. The CDR3: CASSLGISGNVDEQFF. CDR3 sequence (DNA): TGTGCCAGCAGCTTAGGGATTAGCGGGAATGTCGATGAGCAGTTCTTC. The full variable domain, completed using reference TRBV7-9 and TRBJ2-1, is DTGVSQNPRHKITKRGQNVTFRCDPISEHNRLYWYRQTLGQGPEFLTYFQNEAQLEKSRLLSDRFSAERPKGSFSTLEIQRTEQGDSAMYLCASSLGISGNVDEQFFGPGTRLTVL.

In its sample, this clonotype was seen a few times. The chain joins TRBV2 to TRBJ1-5, with D unresolved. Trimming removed 6 bases at V and 0 bases at J, with 6 bases between. The CDR3 covers 13 residues. Per the germline V gene, CDR1 is SNHLY and CDR2 is FYNNEI. The CDR3 reads CASRRDSNQPQHF. In DNA form, the CDR3 reads TGTGCCAGCAGGCGGGATAGCAATCAGCCCCAGCATTTT.

The chain uses TRBV7-8 and TRBJ2-5; TRBD2 matches 9 bases. V shed 5 bases, J shed 5 bases, and the junction held 12 bases outside the gene matches. This CDR3 has 16 amino acids. The V gene's germline CDR1 is SGHVS and CDR2 FQNEAQ. The CDR3, as DNA: TGTGCCAGCAGCCGGCGTGGCGGGGGGGAATGGGAGACCCAGTACTTC. It translates to CASSRRGGGEWETQYF.

The chain uses TRBV10-3 and TRBJ1-1; TRBD1 might be the D (5 bases). From germline, CDR1 is ENHRY and CDR2 SYGVKD. V lost 4 bases, J lost 3 bases, and 18 bases lay in between. The length of the CDR3 is 16 residues. CDR3 amino acids: CAISARVGKSDTEAFF. In nucleotides, the CDR3 is TGTGCCATCAGTGCCAGGGTGGGAAAATCTGACACTGAAGCTTTCTTT.